One and the same sample provided the 16 T cell receptor beta chains below, sequenced in a study of beta chain features in type 1 diabetes. Study-level points and caveats: In every one of the four CD4+ subsets, TCRB CDR3s were moderately but significantly shorter in Type 1 diabetes patients.

Investigators reverse transcribed all isolated RNA, so they sequenced expressed TCRB transcripts. Produced via immunoSEQ multiplex PCR; TCRdb's table is partial and in-frame only. This sample carries fewer than 200,000 clones, 10% of them seen once, and the ten largest clones take 0.4% to 0.55%. The antigens for these receptors are not known. The sample comprised central memory CD4+ T cells from blood. The receptors were sampled from a man aged 30 to 45 with type 1 diabetes.

The V gene is TRBV9, the J gene TRBJ2-5, with 9 bases matching TRBD2. The CDR3 is 16 amino acids. Trimming at V came to 4 bases and at J to 1 base, leaving 8 bases not matched to a gene. Germline CDR1 SGDLS, CDR2 YYNGEE. The CDR3 bases are TGTGCCAGCAGCCCAAACCCTAGCGGGACCCAAGAGACCCAGTACTTC. Its translation: CASSPNPSGTQETQYF.

The rearrangement uses TRBV7-9 and TRBJ2-5, with 9 bases aligning to TRBD2. Germline CDR1 and CDR2: SEHNR and FQNEAQ (reference sequence). This CDR3 has 17 amino acids. J lost 7 bases, V lost 5 bases, and 17 bases had no gene match. The CDR3 region has the DNA TGTGCCAGCAGCCCCCTAGTTGCGGGAGGGCCAGGTGGGACCCAGTACTTC. This encodes CASSPLVAGGPGGTQYF.

This clone has just a few counts. The chain links TRBV10-3 to TRBJ2-1, with TRBD2 identical over 11 bases. J was trimmed by 5 bases and V by 3 bases; bases with no gene match: 3. The V gene's germline CDR1 is ENHRY and CDR2 SYGVKD. CDR3 length equals 15 residues. The CDR3 DNA reads TGTGCCATCAGTGATCCACTAGCGGGAGACAATGAGCAGTTCTTC. Translation: CAISDPLAGDNEQFF.

This chain joins TRBV9 and TRBJ2-5; TRBD2 agrees at 9 bases. The last part of the DNA fits TRBJ2-7 better; the J call may be wrong. Germline values: CDR1 SGDLS, CDR2 YYNGEE. The CDR3 extends over 15 amino acids. CDR3 in DNA: TGTGCCAGCAGTCAAGCGGGAGGAAGCTCCTACGAGCAGTACTTC. Translating gives CASSQAGGSSYEQYF.

In this sample, this clone turned up a few times. The rearrangement uses TRBV6-6 and TRBJ2-7, with D unresolved. This CDR3 comprises 11 residues. CDR1 is MNHNY, CDR2 SVGAGI, per germline (reference sequence). V was shortened by 4 bases and J by 4 bases, with 5 bases between the two germline ends. Here the CDR3 reads CASSFEYEQYF. The CDR3 nucleotides read TGTGCCAGCAGTTTTGAGTACGAGCAGTACTTC.

This chain joins TRBV19 and TRBJ2-1; tentative D call: TRBD2 (5 bases). The germline gives CDR1 LNHDA, CDR2 SQIVND (reference sequence). CDR3 size: 16 residues. V gave up 5 bases and J gave up 0 bases, with 14 bases separating them. Here the CDR3 DNA reads TGTGCCAGTAGTCCCCGGGTGGGGAGCTCCTACAATGAGCAGTTCTTC. It codes for CASSPRVGSSYNEQFF. The full variable domain, in which reference TRBV19 and TRBJ2-1 provide the parts outside the CDR3, is DGGITQSPKYLFRKEGQNVTLSCEQNLNHDAMYWYRQDPGQGLRLIYYSQIVNDFQKGDIAEGYSVSREKKESFPLTVTSAQKNPTAFYLCASSPRVGSSYNEQFFGPGTRLTVL.

This clone was seen a few times. The rearrangement links TRBV11-2 to TRBJ2-7, with 7 bases matching TRBD2. There are 13 residues in the CDR3. V lost 2 bases, J lost 5 bases, and 3 bases stayed unmatched. CDR1 is SGHAT, CDR2 FQNNGV, per germline. In DNA form, the CDR3 reads TGTGCCAGCAGCTTAAAGGGAGGGCACGAGCAGTACTTC. It codes for CASSLKGGHEQYF.

The chain employs TRBV6-6 and TRBJ2-7, with 7 nucleotides matching TRBD2. The CDR3 is made up of 15 amino acids. Germline CDR1 reads MNHNY; CDR2 reads SVGAGI (reference sequence). The J segment lost 2 bases and the V segment lost 6 bases, leaving 10 bases of the junction unmatched. The CDR3 DNA is TGTGCCAGCAGACTAAATAGCGGGCTCCCCTACGAGCAGTACTTC. Protein: CASRLNSGLPYEQYF.

This chain's CDR3 is CASSLHQGAGYF. CDR3 bases: TGTGCCAGCAGTTTACATCAGGGAGCGGGGTACTTC. This chain links TRBV28 with TRBJ2-7, with a tentative D call TRBD2 (6 bases). Germline CDR1 is MDHEN and CDR2 is SYDVKM. V gave up 2 bases and J gave up 12 bases, with 14 bases separating them. The CDR3 totals 12 residues.

CDR3 in amino acids: CASSDTHRGELFF. The CDR3 DNA is TGTGCCAGCAGTGACACCCACAGAGGGGAGCTGTTTTTT. The chain links TRBV2 to TRBJ2-2, with D uncertain. The CDR3 sequence is 13 residues long. Germline CDR1 is SNHLY and CDR2 is FYNNEI. Between the trimmed V and J ends, which lost 3 bases and 8 bases, there was a span of 10 bases. The entire variable domain, with the rest obtained from reference TRBV2 and TRBJ2-2, is as follows: EPEVTQTPSHQVTQMGQEVILRCVPISNHLYFYWYRQILGQKVEFLVSFYNNEISEKSEIFDDQFSVERPDGSNFTLKIRSTKLEDSAMYFCASSDTHRGELFFGEGSRLTVL.

To note about this clone: The same CDR3 arises from other DNA sequences in this sample as well. CDR3: CASSAGSETQYF. As DNA, the CDR3 is TGTGCCAGCAGTGCAGGGTCCGAGACCCAGTACTTC. The genes are TRBV2 and TRBJ2-5; possibly TRBD1 for D (5 bases). Trimming stripped 4 bases from V and 5 bases from J, with 8 bases between. Per germline, CDR1 SNHLY and CDR2 FYNNEI. The CDR3 runs to 12 residues.

The chain carries TRBV7-8 and TRBJ1-5; 8 nucleotides agree with TRBD1. The trim removed 5 bases at V and 5 bases at J, leaving 5 bases unmatched. Germline V lookup: CDR1 SGHVS, CDR2 FQNEAQ. There are 14 residues in the CDR3. CDR3 coding DNA: TGTGCCAGCAGCCCGACGACAGGGGATCAGCCCCAGCATTTT. It yields the protein CASSPTTGDQPQHF. Complete variable domain (other parts from reference TRBV7-8 and TRBJ1-5): GAGVSQSPRYKVAKRGQDVALRCDPISGHVSLFWYQQALGQGPEFLTYFQNEAQLDKSGLPSDRFFAERPEGSVSTLKIQRTQQEDSAVYLCASSPTTGDQPQHFGDGTRLSIL.

This clone was seen a few times. The chain has TRBV9 and TRBJ2-2, with 9 positions matching TRBD1. Germline loops: CDR1 SGDLS, CDR2 YYNGEE. The CDR3 is made up of 16 amino acids. Germline trimming cut 0 bases from V and 6 bases from J; bases unmatched to any gene: 6. In DNA, the CDR3 is TGTGCCAGCAGCGTAGGAAGCGGACAGGGGCCCGGGGAGCTGTTTTTT. Encoded protein: CASSVGSGQGPGELFF.

This clone was seen a few times. V usage is TRBV9 and J usage is TRBJ2-7; 8 bases map to TRBD2. J was trimmed by 4 bases and V by 4 bases; bases with no gene match: 10. Germline CDR1 reads SGDLS; CDR2 reads YYNGEE. The CDR3 consists of 15 residues. DNA of the CDR3: TGTGCCAGCAGCTCCCCAGCGGGAGTCGGTTACGAGCAGTACTTC. Its protein is CASSSPAGVGYEQYF.

This clone was observed a handful of times. The chain couples TRBV15 to TRBJ1-3; D remains ambiguous. Germline V CDR1 and CDR2: LNHNV, YYDKDF (reference sequence). V was shortened by 0 bases and J by 4 bases, with 13 bases between the two germline ends. The CDR3 is made up of 16 amino acids. For the CDR3, the DNA is TGTGCCACCAGCAGAGATTCAGCGGGAGGAGGAAACACCATATATTTT. Residues: CATSRDSAGGGNTIYF.

This clone has more than one count but fewer than ten. The V gene is TRBV5-1, the J gene TRBJ2-3; 16 nucleotides align to TRBD2. The germline CDR1 and CDR2 sequences are SGHRS and YFSETQ. V trimming: 4 bases; J trimming: 7 bases; junction bases outside the gene matches: 9. The CDR3 contains 17 residues. CDR3 in amino acids: CASSPGLAGGPWYTQYF. DNA of the CDR3: TGCGCCAGCAGCCCGGGACTAGCGGGAGGGCCTTGGTATACGCAGTATTTT.